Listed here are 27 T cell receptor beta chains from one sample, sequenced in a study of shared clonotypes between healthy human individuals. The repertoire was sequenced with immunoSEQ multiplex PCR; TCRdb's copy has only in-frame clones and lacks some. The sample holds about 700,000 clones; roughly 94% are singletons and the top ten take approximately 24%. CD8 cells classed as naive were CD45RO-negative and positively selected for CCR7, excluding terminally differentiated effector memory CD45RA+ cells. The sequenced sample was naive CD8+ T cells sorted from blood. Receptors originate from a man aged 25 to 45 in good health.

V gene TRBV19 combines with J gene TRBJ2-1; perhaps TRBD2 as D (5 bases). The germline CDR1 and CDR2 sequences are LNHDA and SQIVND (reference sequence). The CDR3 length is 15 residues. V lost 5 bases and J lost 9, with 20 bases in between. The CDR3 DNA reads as TGTGCCAGTAGTGTATGGACGCGGGCTGTTGGTGAGCAGTTCTTC. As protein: CASSVWTRAVGEQFF.

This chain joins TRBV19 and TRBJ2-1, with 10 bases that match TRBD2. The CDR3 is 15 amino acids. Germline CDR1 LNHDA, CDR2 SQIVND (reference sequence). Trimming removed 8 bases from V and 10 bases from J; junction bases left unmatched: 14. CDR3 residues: CASHKTAGGDEEQFF. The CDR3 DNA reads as TGTGCCAGTCACAAGACAGCGGGAGGGGACGAGGAGCAGTTCTTC.

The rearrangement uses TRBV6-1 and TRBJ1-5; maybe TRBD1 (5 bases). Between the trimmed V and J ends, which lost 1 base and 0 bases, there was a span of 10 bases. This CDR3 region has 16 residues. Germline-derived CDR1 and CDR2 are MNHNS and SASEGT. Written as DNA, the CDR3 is TGTGCCAGCAGTGAAGAGCCAGGGTATAGCAATCAGCCCCAGCATTTT. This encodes CASSEEPGYSNQPQHF.

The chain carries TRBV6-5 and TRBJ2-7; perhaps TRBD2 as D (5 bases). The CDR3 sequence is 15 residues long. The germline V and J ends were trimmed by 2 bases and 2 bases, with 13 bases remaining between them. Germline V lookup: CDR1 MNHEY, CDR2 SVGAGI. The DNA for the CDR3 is TGTGCCAGCAGTTACGCTAGCACCCGTACCTACGAGCAGTACTTC. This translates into CASSYASTRTYEQYF.

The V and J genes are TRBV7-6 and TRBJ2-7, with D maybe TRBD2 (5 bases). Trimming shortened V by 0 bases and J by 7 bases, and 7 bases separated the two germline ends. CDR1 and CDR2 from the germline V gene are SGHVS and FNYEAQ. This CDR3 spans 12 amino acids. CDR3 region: CASSLASGEQYF. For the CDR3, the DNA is TGTGCCAGCAGCTTAGCCTCGGGGGAGCAGTACTTC.

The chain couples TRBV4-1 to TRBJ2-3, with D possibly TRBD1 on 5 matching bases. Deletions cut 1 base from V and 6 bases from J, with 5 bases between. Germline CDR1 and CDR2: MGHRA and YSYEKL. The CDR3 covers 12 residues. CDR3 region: CASSQAGDTQYF. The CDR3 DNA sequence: TGCGCCAGCAGCCAAGCAGGGGATACGCAGTATTTT.

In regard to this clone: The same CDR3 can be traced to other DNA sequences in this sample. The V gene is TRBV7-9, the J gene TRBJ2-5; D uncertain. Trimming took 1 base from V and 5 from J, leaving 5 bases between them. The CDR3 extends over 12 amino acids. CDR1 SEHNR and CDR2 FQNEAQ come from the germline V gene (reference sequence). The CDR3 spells CASSLGTETQYF. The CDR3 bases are TGTGCCAGCAGCTTAGGGACCGAGACCCAGTACTTC.

CDR3 DNA: TGCAGCGTGGTCACGTGGGGACCAATGAACACTGAAGCTTTCTTT. This gives the protein CSVVTWGPMNTEAFF. This chain connects TRBV29-1 to TRBJ1-1, with D possibly being TRBD1 (5 bases). Germline assignment: CDR1 SQVTM and CDR2 ANQGSEA. Between the trimmed V and J ends, which lost 6 bases and 0 bases, there was a span of 17 bases. The length of the CDR3 is 15 residues.

Here the CDR3 DNA reads TGTGCCAGCAGCTCTCCTAGCGGGAGCCCTCACGAGCAGTACTTC. This translates into CASSSPSGSPHEQYF. The chain combines TRBV7-9 with TRBJ2-7; 10 positions agree with TRBD2. CDR1 is SEHNR and CDR2 is FQNEAQ in the germline V gene (reference sequence). The CDR3 loop spans 15 amino acids. The V and J ends lost 4 bases and 5 bases, in that order; junction bases with no gene match: 8.

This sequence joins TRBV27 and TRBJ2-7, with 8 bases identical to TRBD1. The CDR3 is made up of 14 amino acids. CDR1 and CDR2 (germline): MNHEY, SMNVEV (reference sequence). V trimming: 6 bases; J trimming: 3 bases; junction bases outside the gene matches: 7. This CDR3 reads CASSLQGGNYEQYF. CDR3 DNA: TGTGCCAGCAGCCTACAGGGGGGAAACTACGAGCAGTACTTC.

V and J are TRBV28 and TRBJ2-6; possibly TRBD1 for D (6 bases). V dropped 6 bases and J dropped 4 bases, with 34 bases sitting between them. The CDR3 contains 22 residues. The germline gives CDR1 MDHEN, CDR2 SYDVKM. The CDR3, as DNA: TGTGCCAGCAGAGCACAATCCCCGGACAGTGCGTTAAATGTGGAAGGGGCCAACGTCCTGACTTTC. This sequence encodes CASRAQSPDSALNVEGANVLTF.

The CDR3 sequence: CAISEPGLAGQETQYF. CDR3 DNA sequence: TGTGCCATCAGTGAACCTGGACTAGCGGGACAAGAGACCCAGTACTTC. The J gene is TRBJ2-5, the V gene TRBV10-3, with 12 nucleotides matching TRBD2. Per germline, CDR1 ENHRY and CDR2 SYGVKD. The CDR3 is 16 residues long. V lost 3 bases, J lost 2 bases, and 4 bases stayed unmatched.

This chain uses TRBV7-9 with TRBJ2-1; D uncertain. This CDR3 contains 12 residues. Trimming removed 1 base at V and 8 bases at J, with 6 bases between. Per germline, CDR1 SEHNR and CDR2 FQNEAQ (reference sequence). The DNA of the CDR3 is TGTGCCAGCAGCTTAGGCGCGGATGAGCAGTTCTTC. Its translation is CASSLGADEQFF.

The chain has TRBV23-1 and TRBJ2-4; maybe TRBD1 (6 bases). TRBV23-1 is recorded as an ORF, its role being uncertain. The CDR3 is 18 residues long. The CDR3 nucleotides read TGCTCAAGCCCCGGGACACTTAGTCGATGGGGAACCAAAAACATTCAGTACTTC. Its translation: CSSPGTLSRWGTKNIQYF.

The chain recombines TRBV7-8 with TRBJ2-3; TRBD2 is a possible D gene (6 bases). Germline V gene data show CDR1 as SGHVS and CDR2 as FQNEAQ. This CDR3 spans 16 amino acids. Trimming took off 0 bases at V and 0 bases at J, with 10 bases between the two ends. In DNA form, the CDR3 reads TGTGCCAGCAGCTTAGCGGCTAGCGCTAGCACAGATACGCAGTATTTT. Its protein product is CASSLAASASTDTQYF.

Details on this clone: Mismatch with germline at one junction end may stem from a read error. The chain's CDR3 is CASREAGARYEQYF. CDR3 DNA: TGTGCCAGCAGAGAAGCGGGAGCTCGCTACGAGCAGTACTTC. The rearrangement links TRBV2 to TRBJ2-7, with TRBD2 matching over 8 bases. The CDR3 has 14 amino acids. In germline, CDR1 is SNHLY, CDR2 FYNNEI. Based on the CDR3 plus reference TRBV2 and TRBJ2-7, the full variable domain is EPEVTQTPSHQVTQMGQEVILRCVPISNHLYFYWYRQILGQKVEFLVSFYNNEISEKSEIFDDQFSVERPDGSNFTLKIRSTKLEDSAMYFCASREAGARYEQYFGPGTRLTVT.

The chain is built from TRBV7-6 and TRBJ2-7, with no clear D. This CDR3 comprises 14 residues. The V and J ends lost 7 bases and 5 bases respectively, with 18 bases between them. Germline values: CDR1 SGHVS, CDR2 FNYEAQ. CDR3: CASNDGPESDEQYF. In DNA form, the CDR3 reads TGTGCCAGCAACGACGGGCCGGAATCGGACGAGCAGTACTTC.

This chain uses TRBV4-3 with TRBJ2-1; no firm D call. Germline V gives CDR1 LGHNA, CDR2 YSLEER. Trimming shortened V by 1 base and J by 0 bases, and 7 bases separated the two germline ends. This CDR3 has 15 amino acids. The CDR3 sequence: CASSQAVNSYNEQFF. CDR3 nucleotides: TGCGCCAGCAGCCAAGCGGTTAACTCCTACAATGAGCAGTTCTTC.

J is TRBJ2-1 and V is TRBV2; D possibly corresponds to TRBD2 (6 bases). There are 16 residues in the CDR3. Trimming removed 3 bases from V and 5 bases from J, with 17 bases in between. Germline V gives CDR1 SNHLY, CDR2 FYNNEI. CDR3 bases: TGTGCCAGCAGTGAGCCTTCGGGACTCCTAAACAATGAGCAGTTCTTC. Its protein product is CASSEPSGLLNNEQFF.

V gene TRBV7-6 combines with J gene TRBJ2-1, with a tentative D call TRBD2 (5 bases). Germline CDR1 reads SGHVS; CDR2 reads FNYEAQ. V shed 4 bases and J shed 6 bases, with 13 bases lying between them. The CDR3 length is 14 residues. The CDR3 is CASSSGGLLNEQFF. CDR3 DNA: TGTGCCAGCAGCTCTGGCGGGCTGCTCAATGAGCAGTTCTTC.

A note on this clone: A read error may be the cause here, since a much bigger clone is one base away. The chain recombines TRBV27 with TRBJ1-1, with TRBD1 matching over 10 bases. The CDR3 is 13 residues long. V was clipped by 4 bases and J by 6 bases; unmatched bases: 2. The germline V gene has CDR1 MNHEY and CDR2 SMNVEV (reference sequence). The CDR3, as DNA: TGTGCCAGCAGTTCGGGACAGGGGTCTGAAGCTTTCTTT. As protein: CASSSGQGSEAFF.

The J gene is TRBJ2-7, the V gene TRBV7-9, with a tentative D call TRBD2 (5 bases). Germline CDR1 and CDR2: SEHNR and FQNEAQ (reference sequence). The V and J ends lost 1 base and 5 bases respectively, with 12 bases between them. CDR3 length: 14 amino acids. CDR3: CASSLGRGLNEQYF. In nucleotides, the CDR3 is TGTGCCAGCAGCTTAGGACGGGGATTGAACGAGCAGTACTTC. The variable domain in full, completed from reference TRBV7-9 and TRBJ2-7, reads DTGVSQNPRHKITKRGQNVTFRCDPISEHNRLYWYRQTLGQGPEFLTYFQNEAQLEKSRLLSDRFSAERPKGSFSTLEIQRTEQGDSAMYLCASSLGRGLNEQYFGPGTRLTVT.

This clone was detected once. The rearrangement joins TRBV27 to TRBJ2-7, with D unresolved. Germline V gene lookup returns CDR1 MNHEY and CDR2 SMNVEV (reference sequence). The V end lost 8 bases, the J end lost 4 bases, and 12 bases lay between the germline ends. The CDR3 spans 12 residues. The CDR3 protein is CASWSAIYEQYF. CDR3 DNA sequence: TGTGCCAGCTGGAGCGCTATTTACGAGCAGTACTTC.

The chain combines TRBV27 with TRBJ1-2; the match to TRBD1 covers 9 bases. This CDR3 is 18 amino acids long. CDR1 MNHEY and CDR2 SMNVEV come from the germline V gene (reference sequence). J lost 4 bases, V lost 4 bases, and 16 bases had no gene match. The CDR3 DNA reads TGTGCCAGCAGTTCCGGGACAGGGTTCACAAGACGGGGCTATGGCTACACCTTC. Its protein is CASSSGTGFTRRGYGYTF.

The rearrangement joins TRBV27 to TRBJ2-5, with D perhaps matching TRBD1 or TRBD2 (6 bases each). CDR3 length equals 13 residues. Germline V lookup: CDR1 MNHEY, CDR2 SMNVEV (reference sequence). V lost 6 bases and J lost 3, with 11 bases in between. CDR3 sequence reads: CASRWRGEETQYF. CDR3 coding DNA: TGTGCCAGCAGATGGAGGGGGGAAGAGACCCAGTACTTC.

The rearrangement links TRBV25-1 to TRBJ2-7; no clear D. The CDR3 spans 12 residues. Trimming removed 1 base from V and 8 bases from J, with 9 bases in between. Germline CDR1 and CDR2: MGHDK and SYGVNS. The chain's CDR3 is CASSESRDKQYF. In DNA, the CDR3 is TGTGCCAGCAGTGAATCGAGAGATAAGCAGTACTTC.

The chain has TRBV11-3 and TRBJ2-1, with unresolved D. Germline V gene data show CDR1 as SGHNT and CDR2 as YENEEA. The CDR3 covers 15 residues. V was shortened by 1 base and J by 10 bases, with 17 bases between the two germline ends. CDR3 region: CASSLVPGLPGEQFF. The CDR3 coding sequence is TGTGCCAGCAGCTTAGTACCCGGGCTCCCCGGGGAGCAGTTCTTC.